This TCR beta chain was found in a study of human T cells and chemical hapten exposure. Whole-study findings and limits: Expanded TCRs created a significantly greater count of big CDR3 similarity clusters than controls did.

The trim removed 8 bases at V and 6 bases at J, leaving 5 bases unmatched. This CDR3 contains 13 residues. Germline CDR1 SGHTA, CDR2 FQGNSA. The sample's time point: pre-sensitization, week 0. Treatment described: therapeutic diphenylcyclopropenone sensitization with weekly scalp DPC. TCRdb ran MiXCR on the RACE reads and lists one entry per CDR3 protein. The sample lists about 80,000 distinct CDR3 sequences; around 15% were seen once. Comments on this clonotype: Its antigen is unidentified.

The genes are TRBV7-2 and TRBJ2-2, with 8 nucleotides matching TRBD2. The material was whole blood, obtained in connection with sensitization to the hapten diphenylcyclopropenone (DPC). The TCR was taken from a woman aged 50 to 65 with alopecia areata. Some clones in this sample may be carry-over from other donors' samples. CDR3 sequence reads: CASQREYAGELFF. The CDR3 coding sequence is TGTGCCAGCCAGCGGGAGTATGCCGGGGAGCTGTTTTTT.